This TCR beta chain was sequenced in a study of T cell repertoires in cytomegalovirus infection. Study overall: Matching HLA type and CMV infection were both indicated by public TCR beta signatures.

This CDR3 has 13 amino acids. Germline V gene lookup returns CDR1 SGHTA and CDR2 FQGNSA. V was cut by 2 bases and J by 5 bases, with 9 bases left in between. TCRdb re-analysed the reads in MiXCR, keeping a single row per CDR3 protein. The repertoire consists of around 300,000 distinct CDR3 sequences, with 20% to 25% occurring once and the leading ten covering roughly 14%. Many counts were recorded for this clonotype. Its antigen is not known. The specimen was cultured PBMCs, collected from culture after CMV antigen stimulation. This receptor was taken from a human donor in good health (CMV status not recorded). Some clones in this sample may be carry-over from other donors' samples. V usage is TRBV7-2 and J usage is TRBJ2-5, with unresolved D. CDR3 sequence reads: CASSLSVGETQYF. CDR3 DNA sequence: TGTGCCAGCAGCTTATCAGTAGGGGAGACCCAGTACTTC.